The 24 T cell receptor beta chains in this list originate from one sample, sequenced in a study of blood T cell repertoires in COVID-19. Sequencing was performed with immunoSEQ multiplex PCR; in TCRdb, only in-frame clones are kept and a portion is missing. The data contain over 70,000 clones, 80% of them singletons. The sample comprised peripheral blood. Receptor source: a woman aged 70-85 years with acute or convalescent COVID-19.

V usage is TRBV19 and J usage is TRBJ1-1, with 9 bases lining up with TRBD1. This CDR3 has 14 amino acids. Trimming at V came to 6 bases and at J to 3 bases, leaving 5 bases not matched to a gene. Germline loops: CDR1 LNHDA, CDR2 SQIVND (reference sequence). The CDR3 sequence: CASRRDRVDTEAFF. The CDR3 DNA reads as TGTGCCAGTAGGAGGGACAGGGTGGACACTGAAGCTTTCTTT.

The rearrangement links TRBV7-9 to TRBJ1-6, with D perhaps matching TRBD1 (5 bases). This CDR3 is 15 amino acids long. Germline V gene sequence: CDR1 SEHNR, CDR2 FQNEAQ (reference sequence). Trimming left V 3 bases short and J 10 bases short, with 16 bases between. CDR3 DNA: TGTGCCAGCAGCTTCGGGTCAGGGACTGGATCACCCCTCCACTTT. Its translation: CASSFGSGTGSPLHF.

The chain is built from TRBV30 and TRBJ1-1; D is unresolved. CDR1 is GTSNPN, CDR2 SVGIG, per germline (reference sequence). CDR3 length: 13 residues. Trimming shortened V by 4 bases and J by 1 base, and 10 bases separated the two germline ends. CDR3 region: CAWTPGWNTEAFF. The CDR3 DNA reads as TGTGCCTGGACTCCGGGGTGGAACACTGAAGCTTTCTTT.

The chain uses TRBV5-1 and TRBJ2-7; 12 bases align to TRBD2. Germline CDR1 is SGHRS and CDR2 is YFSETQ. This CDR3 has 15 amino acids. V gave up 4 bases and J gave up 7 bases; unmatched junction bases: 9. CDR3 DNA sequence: TGCGCCAGCAGCATACAGACTAGCGGGAGCGAGGAGCAGTACTTC. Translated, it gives CASSIQTSGSEEQYF.

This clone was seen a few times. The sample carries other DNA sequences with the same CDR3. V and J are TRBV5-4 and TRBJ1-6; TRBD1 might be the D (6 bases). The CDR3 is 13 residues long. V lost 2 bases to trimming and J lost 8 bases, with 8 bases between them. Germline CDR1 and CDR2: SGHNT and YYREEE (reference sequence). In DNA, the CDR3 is TGTGCCAGCAGCTTAGGGGGAGATTCACCCCTCCACTTT. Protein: CASSLGGDSPLHF.

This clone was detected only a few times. The CDR3 DNA is TGTGCTAGTGGCCTCCCAGGGCAGGGGGTTGGAAACACCATATATTTT. It encodes CASGLPGQGVGNTIYF. The chain carries TRBV12-5 and TRBJ1-3; 7 nucleotides align to TRBD1. This CDR3 has 16 residues. Trimming removed 6 bases from V and 3 bases from J; junction bases left unmatched: 11. Germline V gene data show CDR1 as LGHNT and CDR2 as FRNRAP.

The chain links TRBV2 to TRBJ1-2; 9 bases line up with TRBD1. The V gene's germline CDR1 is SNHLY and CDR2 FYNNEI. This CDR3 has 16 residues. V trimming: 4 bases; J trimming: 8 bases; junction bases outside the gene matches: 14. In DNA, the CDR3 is TGTGCCAGCAGTGTCGGTACTATACAGGGGGCGCAGGGCTACACCTTC. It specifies CASSVGTIQGAQGYTF. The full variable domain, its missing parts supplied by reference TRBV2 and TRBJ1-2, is EPEVTQTPSHQVTQMGQEVILRCVPISNHLYFYWYRQILGQKVEFLVSFYNNEISEKSEIFDDQFSVERPDGSNFTLKIRSTKLEDSAMYFCASSVGTIQGAQGYTFGSGTRLTVV.

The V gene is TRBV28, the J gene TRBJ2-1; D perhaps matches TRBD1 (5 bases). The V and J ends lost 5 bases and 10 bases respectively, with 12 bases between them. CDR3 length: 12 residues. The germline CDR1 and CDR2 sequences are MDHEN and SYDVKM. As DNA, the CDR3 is TGTGCCAGCAGTCCACAAGACAGAGAGCAGTTCTTC. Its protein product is CASSPQDREQFF. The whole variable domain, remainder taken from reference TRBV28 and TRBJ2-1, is DVKVTQSSRYLVKRTGEKVFLECVQDMDHENMFWYRQDPGLGLRLIYFSYDVKMKEKGDIPEGYSVSREKKERFSLILESASTNQTSMYLCASSPQDREQFFGPGTRLTVL.

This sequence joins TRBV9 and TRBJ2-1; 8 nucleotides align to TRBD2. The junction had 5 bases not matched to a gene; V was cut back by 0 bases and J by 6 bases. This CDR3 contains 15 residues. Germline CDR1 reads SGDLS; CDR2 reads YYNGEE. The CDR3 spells CASSVEAGGSNEQFF. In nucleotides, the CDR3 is TGTGCCAGCAGCGTAGAGGCGGGGGGTAGCAATGAGCAGTTCTTC.

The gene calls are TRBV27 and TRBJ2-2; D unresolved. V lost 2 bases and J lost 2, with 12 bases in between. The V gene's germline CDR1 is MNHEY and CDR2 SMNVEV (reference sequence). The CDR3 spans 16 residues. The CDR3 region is CASSLKPRFNTGELFF. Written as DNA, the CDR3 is TGTGCCAGCAGTTTAAAACCCAGGTTCAACACCGGGGAGCTGTTTTTT.

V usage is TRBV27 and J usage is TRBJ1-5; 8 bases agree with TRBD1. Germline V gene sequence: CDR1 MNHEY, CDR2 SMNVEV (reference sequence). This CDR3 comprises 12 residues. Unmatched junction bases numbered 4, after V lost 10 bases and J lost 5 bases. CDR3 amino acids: CANQTGDQPQHF. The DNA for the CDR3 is TGTGCCAACCAGACAGGGGATCAGCCCCAGCATTTT.

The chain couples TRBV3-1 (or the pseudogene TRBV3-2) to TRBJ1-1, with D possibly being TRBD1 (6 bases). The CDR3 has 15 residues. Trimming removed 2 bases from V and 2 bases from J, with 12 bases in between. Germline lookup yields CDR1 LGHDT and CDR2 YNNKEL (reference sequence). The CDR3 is CASSQFPTGNTEAFF. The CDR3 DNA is TGTGCCAGCAGCCAATTTCCGACAGGTAACACTGAAGCTTTCTTT.

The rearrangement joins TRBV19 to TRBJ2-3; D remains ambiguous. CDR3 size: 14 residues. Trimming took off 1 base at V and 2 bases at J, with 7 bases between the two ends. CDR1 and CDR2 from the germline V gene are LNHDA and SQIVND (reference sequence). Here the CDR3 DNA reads TGTGCCAGTAGTATAGCTCACACCACAGATACGCAGTATTTT. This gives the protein CASSIAHTTDTQYF.

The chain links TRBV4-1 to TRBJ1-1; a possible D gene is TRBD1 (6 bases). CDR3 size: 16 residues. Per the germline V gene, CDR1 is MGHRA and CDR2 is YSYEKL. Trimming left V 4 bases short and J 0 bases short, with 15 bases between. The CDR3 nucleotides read TGCGCCAGCAGCCGAGATACGACAGGATTGAACACTGAAGCTTTCTTT. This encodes CASSRDTTGLNTEAFF.

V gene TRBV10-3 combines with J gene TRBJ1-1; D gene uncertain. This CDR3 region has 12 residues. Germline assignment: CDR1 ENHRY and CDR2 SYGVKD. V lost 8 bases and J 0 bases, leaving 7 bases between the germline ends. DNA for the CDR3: TGTGCCATCGGCACATTGAACACTGAAGCTTTCTTT. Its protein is CAIGTLNTEAFF.

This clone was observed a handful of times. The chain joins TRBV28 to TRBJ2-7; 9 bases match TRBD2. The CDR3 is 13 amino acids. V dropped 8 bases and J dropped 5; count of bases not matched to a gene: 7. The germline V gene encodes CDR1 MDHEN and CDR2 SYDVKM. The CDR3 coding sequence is TGTGCCAGCGCATTTAGCGGGAGCGACGAGCAGTACTTC. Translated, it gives CASAFSGSDEQYF.

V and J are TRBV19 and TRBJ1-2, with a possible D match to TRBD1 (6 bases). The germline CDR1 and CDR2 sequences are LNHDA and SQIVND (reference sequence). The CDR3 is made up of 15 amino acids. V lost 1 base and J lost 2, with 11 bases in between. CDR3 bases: TGTGCCAGTAGTATAGCCCTTGGACAGAACTATGGCTACACCTTC. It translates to CASSIALGQNYGYTF.

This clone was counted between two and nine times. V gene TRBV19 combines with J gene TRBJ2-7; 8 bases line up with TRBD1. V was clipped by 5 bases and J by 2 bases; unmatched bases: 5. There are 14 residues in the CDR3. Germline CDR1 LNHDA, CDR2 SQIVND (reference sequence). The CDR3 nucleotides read TGTGCCAGTAGTCCAGGACAGGGTGCCTACGAGCAGTACTTC. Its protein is CASSPGQGAYEQYF.

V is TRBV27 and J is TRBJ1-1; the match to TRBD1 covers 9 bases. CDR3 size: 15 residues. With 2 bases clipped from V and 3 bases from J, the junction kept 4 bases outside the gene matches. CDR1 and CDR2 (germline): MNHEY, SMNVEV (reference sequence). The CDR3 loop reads CASSLTGGMDTEAFF. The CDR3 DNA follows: TGTGCCAGCAGTTTAACAGGGGGCATGGACACTGAAGCTTTCTTT.

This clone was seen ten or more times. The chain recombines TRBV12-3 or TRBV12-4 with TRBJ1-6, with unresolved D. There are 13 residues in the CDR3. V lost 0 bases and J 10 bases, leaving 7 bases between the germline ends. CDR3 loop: CASSLAQESPLHF. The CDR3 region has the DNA TGTGCCAGCAGTTTAGCGCAGGAATCACCCCTCCACTTT.

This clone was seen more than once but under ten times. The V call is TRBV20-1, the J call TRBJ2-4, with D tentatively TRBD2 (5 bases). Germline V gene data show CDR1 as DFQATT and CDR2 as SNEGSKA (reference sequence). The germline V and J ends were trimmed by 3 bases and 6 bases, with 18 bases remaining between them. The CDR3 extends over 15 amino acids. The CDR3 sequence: CSASLRGPGRNIQYF. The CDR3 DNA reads TGCAGTGCTAGTCTCAGAGGGCCGGGGAGAAACATTCAGTACTTC.

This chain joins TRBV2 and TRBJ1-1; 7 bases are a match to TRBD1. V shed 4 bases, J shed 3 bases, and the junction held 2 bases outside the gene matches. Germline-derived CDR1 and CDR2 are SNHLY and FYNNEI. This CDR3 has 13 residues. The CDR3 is CASSGDSDTEAFF. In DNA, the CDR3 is TGTGCCAGCAGTGGGGACAGCGACACTGAAGCTTTCTTT.

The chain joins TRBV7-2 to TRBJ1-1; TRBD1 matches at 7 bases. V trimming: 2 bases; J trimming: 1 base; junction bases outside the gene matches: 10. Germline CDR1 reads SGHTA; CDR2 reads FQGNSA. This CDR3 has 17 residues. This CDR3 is CASSLWVRRGWNTEAFF. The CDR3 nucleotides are TGTGCCAGCAGCTTATGGGTCCGCAGGGGGTGGAACACTGAAGCTTTCTTT.

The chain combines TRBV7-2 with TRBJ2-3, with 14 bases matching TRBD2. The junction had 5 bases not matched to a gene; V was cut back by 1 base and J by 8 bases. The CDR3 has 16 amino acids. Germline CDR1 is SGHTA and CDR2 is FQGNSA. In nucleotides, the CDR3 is TGTGCCAGCAGCTTAGGACTAGCGGGAGGGCGGGGTACGCAGTATTTT. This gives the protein CASSLGLAGGRGTQYF.